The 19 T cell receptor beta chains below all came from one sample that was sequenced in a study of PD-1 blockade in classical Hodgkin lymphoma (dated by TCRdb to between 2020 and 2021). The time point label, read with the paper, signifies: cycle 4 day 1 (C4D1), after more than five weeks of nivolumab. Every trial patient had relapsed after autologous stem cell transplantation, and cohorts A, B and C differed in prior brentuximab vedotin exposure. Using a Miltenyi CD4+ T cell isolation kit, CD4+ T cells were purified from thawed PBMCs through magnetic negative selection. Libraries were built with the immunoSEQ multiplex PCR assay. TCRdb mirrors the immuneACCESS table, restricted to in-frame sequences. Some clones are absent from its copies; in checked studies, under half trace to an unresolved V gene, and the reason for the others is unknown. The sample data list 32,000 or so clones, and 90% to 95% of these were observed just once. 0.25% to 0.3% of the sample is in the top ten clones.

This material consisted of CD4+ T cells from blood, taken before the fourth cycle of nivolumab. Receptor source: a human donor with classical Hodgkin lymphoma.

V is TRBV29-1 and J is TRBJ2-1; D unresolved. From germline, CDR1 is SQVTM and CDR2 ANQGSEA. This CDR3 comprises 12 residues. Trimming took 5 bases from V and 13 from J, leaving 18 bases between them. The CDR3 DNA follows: TGCAGCGTTTACGAGAGGCCTTCCGACCAGTTCTTC. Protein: CSVYERPSDQFF.

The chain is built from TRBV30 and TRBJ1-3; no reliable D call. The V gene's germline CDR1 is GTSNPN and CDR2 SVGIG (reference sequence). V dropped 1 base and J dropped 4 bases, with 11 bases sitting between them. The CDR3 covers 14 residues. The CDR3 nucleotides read TGTGCCTGGAGTGGGGGTTCCGCGGGAAACACCATATATTTT. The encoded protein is CAWSGGSAGNTIYF.

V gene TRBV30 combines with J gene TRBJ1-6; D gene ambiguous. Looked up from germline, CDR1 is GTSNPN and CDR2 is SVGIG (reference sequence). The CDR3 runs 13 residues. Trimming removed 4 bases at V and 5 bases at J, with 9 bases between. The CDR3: CAWKPQDNSPLHF. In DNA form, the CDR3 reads TGTGCCTGGAAACCCCAGGATAATTCACCCCTCCACTTT.

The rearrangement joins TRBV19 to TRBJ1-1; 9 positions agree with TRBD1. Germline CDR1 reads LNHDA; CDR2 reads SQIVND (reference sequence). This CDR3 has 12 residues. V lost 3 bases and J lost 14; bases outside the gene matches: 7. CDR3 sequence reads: CASSISTGGGFF. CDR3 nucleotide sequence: TGTGCCAGTAGTATTTCGACAGGGGGGGGATTCTTT.

The CDR3, as DNA: TGTGCCAGCAGCACCCAAATACAGGGCTTGGCTGGCTACACCTTC. The encoded protein is CASSTQIQGLAGYTF. V usage is TRBV9 and J usage is TRBJ1-2; tentative D call: TRBD1 (6 bases). Germline-derived CDR1 and CDR2 are SGDLS and YYNGEE. The CDR3 is 15 residues long. Trimming pared 4 bases from V and 7 bases from J, leaving 20 bases between.

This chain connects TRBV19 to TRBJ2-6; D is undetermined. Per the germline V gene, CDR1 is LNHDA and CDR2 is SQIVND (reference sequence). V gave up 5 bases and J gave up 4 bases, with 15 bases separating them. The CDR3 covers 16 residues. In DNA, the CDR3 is TGTGCCAGTAGTCCCTGGTCACTCGACGGGGCCAACGTCCTGACTTTC. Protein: CASSPWSLDGANVLTF.

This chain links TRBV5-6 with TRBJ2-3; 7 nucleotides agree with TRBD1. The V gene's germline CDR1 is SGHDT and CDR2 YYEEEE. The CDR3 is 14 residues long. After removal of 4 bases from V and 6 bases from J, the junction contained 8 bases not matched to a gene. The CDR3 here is CASSRDRVGDTQYF. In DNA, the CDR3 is TGTGCCAGCAGCAGAGACAGGGTGGGGGATACGCAGTATTTT.

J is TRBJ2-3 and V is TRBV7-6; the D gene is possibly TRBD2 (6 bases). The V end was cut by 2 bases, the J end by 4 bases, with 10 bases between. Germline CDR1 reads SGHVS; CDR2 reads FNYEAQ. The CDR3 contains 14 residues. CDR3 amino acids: CASSLPGAPDTQYF. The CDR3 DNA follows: TGTGCCAGCAGCTTACCGGGAGCGCCAGATACGCAGTATTTT. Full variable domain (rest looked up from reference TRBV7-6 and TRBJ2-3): GAGVSQSPRYKVTKRGQDVALRCDPISGHVSLYWYRQALGQGPEFLTYFNYEAQQDKSGLPNDRFSAERPEGSISTLTIQRTEQRDSAMYRCASSLPGAPDTQYFGPGTRLTVL.

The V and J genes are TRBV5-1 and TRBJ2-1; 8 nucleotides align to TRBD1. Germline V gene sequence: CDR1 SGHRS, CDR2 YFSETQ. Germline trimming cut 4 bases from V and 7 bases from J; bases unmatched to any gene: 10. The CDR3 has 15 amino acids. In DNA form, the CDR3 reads TGCGCCAGCAGCACACAGGGGGAAAGTACGAATGAGCAGTTCTTC. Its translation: CASSTQGESTNEQFF.

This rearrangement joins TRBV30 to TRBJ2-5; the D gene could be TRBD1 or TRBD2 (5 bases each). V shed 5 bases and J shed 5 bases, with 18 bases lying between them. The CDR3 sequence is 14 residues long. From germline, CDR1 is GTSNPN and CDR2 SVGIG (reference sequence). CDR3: CAWAGTTTGETQYF. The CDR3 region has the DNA TGTGCCTGGGCCGGGACCACCACGGGGGAGACCCAGTACTTC.

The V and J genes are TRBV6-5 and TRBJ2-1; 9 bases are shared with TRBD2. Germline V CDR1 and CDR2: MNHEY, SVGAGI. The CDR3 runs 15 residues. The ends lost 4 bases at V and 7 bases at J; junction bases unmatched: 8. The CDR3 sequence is CASSSNSGRVNEQFF. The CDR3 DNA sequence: TGTGCCAGCAGTTCAAATAGCGGGAGAGTGAATGAGCAGTTCTTC.

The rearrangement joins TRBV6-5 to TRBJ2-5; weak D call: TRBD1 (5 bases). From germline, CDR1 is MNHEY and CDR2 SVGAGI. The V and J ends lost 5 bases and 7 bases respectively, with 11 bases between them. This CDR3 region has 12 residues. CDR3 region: CASSDLQGTQYF. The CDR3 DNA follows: TGTGCCAGCAGTGACTTGCAGGGGACCCAGTACTTC.

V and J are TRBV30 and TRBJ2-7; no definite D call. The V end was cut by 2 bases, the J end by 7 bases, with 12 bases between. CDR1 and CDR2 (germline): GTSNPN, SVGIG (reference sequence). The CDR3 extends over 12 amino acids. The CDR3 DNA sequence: TGTGCCTGGAGTCCGGTGGAGTATGAGCAGTACTTC. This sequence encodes CAWSPVEYEQYF.

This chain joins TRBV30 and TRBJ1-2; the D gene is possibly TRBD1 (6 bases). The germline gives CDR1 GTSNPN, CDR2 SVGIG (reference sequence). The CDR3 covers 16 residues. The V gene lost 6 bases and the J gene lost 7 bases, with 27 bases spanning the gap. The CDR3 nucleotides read TGTGCCTGTGGTATGGGGGGCGCGAAGTCGATATCTGGCTACACCTTC. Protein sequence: CACGMGGAKSISGYTF.

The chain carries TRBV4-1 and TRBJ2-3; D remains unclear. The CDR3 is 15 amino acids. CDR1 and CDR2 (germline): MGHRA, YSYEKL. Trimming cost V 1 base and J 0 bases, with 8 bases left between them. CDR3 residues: CASSQVATSTDTQYF. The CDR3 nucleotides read TGCGCCAGCAGCCAAGTGGCGACTAGCACAGATACGCAGTATTTT.

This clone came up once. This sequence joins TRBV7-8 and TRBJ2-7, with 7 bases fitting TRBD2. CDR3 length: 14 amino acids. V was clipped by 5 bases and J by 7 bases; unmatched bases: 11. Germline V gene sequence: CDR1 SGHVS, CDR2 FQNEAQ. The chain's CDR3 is CASSPTGGRGEQYF. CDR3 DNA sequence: TGTGCCAGCAGCCCTACGGGCGGGAGAGGTGAGCAGTACTTC.

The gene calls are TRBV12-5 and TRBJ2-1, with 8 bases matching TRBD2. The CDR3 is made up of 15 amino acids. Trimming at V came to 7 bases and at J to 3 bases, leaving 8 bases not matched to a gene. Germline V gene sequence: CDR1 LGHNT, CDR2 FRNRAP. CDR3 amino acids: CASARDGTSYNEQFF. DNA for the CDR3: TGTGCTAGTGCCAGGGATGGGACTAGCTACAATGAGCAGTTCTTC.

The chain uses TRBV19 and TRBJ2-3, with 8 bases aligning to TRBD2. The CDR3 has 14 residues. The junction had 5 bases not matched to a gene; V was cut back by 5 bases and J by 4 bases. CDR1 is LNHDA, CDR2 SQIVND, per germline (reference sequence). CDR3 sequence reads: CASSAQRESDTQYF. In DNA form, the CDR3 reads TGTGCCAGTAGTGCCCAGCGGGAGTCAGATACGCAGTATTTT.

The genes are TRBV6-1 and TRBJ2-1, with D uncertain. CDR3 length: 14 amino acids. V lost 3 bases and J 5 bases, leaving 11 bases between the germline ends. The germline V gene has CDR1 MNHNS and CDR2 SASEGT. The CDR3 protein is CASSELEANNEQFF. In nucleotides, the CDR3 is TGTGCCAGCAGTGAGCTGGAAGCTAACAATGAGCAGTTCTTC.